Presented here are 18 T cell receptor beta chains from one specimen sequenced in a study of preoperative IRX-2 immunotherapy in early breast cancer. TCRdb keeps only in-frame clones here, not all; method: immunoSEQ multiplex PCR. This sample yields roughly 62,000 clones, of which approximately 94% are seen a single time; around 1.5% belongs to the top ten. Treatment noted: preoperative locoregional IRX-2 cytokine immunotherapy. This specimen was acquired from a patient treated with IRX-2 immunotherapy. These receptors all come from a human donor with breast cancer.

The chain joins TRBV7-9 to TRBJ1-2; 7 nucleotides line up with TRBD1. The CDR3 extends over 17 amino acids. V lost 5 bases and J lost 0; bases outside the gene matches: 12. Germline-derived CDR1 and CDR2 are SEHNR and FQNEAQ (reference sequence). As DNA, the CDR3 is TGTGCCAGCAGCACCAGACCTACAGGGGAATCTAACTATGGCTACACCTTC. This sequence encodes CASSTRPTGESNYGYTF.

The chain is built from TRBV6-1 and TRBJ1-2; D is uncertain. There are 12 residues in the CDR3. The V and J ends lost 4 bases and 4 bases respectively, with 7 bases between them. Germline CDR1 reads MNHNS; CDR2 reads SASEGT. DNA of the CDR3: TGTGCCAGCAGTGTTCAGGCCTATGGCTACACCTTC. Translation gives CASSVQAYGYTF.

The chain employs TRBV6-5 and TRBJ2-7; no clear D. Germline V gene lookup returns CDR1 MNHEY and CDR2 SVGAGI. V gave up 0 bases and J gave up 2 bases, with 11 bases separating them. This CDR3 region has 15 residues. CDR3: CASSYSFGSPYEQYF. As DNA, the CDR3 is TGTGCCAGCAGTTACTCGTTCGGCAGTCCCTACGAGCAGTACTTC.

The chain combines TRBV28 with TRBJ1-1; tentative D call: TRBD1 (6 bases). Per the germline V gene, CDR1 is MDHEN and CDR2 is SYDVKM. V dropped 6 bases and J dropped 6 bases, with 8 bases sitting between them. The CDR3 runs to 11 residues. The CDR3 DNA is TGTGCCAGCAGAGGGGGGGCTGAAGCTTTCTTT. Protein sequence: CASRGGAEAFF. Full variable domain (missing parts from reference TRBV28 and TRBJ1-1): DVKVTQSSRYLVKRTGEKVFLECVQDMDHENMFWYRQDPGLGLRLIYFSYDVKMKEKGDIPEGYSVSREKKERFSLILESASTNQTSMYLCASRGGAEAFFGQGTRLTVV.

This clone was counted only a few times. The chain couples TRBV14 to TRBJ1-1; no reliable D call. The CDR3 contains 13 residues. V was clipped by 2 bases and J by 7 bases, with 11 bases between them. From germline, CDR1 is SGHDN and CDR2 FVKESK. The chain's CDR3 is CASSQYHGGEAFF. CDR3 sequence (DNA): TGTGCCAGCAGCCAATACCATGGCGGTGAAGCTTTCTTT.

The rearrangement joins TRBV4-3 to TRBJ2-7; 8 bases are shared with TRBD1. With V trimmed by 5 bases and J by 4 bases, 7 bases remained unmatched. The CDR3 totals 14 residues. From germline, CDR1 is LGHNA and CDR2 YSLEER. The CDR3 is CASSFRTGSYEQYF. The CDR3 region has the DNA TGCGCCAGCAGCTTCCGGACAGGGTCGTACGAGCAGTACTTC.

The gene calls are TRBV11-2 and TRBJ2-1, with D unresolved. The CDR3 covers 12 residues. CDR1 and CDR2 from the germline V gene are SGHAT and FQNNGV. V was cut by 3 bases and J by 9 bases, with 9 bases left in between. The CDR3 loop is CASSLTKVEQFF. CDR3 DNA: TGTGCCAGCAGCTTGACGAAGGTTGAGCAGTTCTTC.

The DNA of the CDR3 is TGTGCCAGCAAAAGGAGTAAAGACACTGAAGCTTTCTTT. It yields the protein CASKRSKDTEAFF. This chain connects TRBV6-5 to TRBJ1-1; unclear D gene. The CDR3 covers 13 residues. Per the germline V gene, CDR1 is MNHEY and CDR2 is SVGAGI. V shed 7 bases and J shed 3 bases, with 12 bases lying between them.

The rearrangement links TRBV7-9 to TRBJ1-6, with TRBD1 matching over 7 bases. Trimming removed 7 bases from V and 8 bases from J; junction bases left unmatched: 11. The CDR3 contains 15 residues. Germline lookup yields CDR1 SEHNR and CDR2 FQNEAQ (reference sequence). CDR3 loop: CASNLFDRAHSPLHF. The CDR3 DNA reads TGTGCCAGCAACCTTTTTGACAGGGCCCATTCACCCCTCCACTTT.

This chain connects TRBV9 to TRBJ2-2, with TRBD2 matching over 11 bases. This CDR3 has 18 residues. Germline V gives CDR1 SGDLS, CDR2 YYNGEE. V lost 4 bases to trimming and J lost 6 bases; unmatched junction nucleotides: 14. The DNA of the CDR3 is TGTGCCAGCAGCCCAAGGGGAGTACTAGCGGGAGTGTCCGGGGAGCTGTTTTTT. Translated, it gives CASSPRGVLAGVSGELFF. Full variable domain (outside the CDR3, taken from reference TRBV9 and TRBJ2-2): DSGVTQTPKHLITATGQRVTLRCSPRSGDLSVYWYQQSLDQGLQFLIQYYNGEERAKGNILERFSAQQFPDLHSELNLSSLELGDSALYFCASSPRGVLAGVSGELFFGEGSRLTVL.

The rearrangement joins TRBV7-2 to TRBJ2-7, with unresolved D. Per germline, CDR1 SGHTA and CDR2 FQGNSA. This CDR3 has 14 amino acids. The V end was cut by 5 bases, the J end by 3 bases, with 14 bases between. For the CDR3, the DNA is TGTGCCAGCAGCCAAAGATTTCCCCACTACGAGCAGTACTTC. It specifies CASSQRFPHYEQYF.

This sequence joins TRBV5-5 and TRBJ2-1; 11 bases are shared with TRBD2. The CDR3 has 15 residues. Losses at the gene ends were 4 bases for V and 10 bases for J; bases not matched to a gene: 10. Germline V CDR1 and CDR2: SGHKS, YYEKEE (reference sequence). The DNA for the CDR3 is TGTGCCAGCAGCCTGACTCCGGGACTAGCGGCGGAGCAGTTCTTC. It is translated as CASSLTPGLAAEQFF.

The rearrangement uses TRBV7-2 and TRBJ1-5; 8 bases map to TRBD1. This CDR3 contains 14 residues. V lost 4 bases to trimming and J lost 9 bases; unmatched junction nucleotides: 8. The germline V gene encodes CDR1 SGHTA and CDR2 FQGNSA. The CDR3 nucleotides read TGTGCCAGCAGCTCCGGACAGGGTGGATTGCCCCAGCATTTT. It specifies CASSSGQGGLPQHF.

The V gene is TRBV7-7, the J gene TRBJ2-3, with D tentatively TRBD1 or TRBD2 (6 bases each). Trimming pared 6 bases from V and 2 bases from J, leaving 15 bases between. The germline V gene encodes CDR1 SSHAT and CDR2 FNYEAQ (reference sequence). The CDR3 contains 15 residues. CDR3 in amino acids: CASSKQGLHTDTQYF. The CDR3 DNA is TGTGCCAGCAGTAAACAGGGACTCCACACAGATACGCAGTATTTT. Variable domain in full (rest from reference TRBV7-7 and TRBJ2-3): GAGVSQSPRYKVTKRGQDVTLRCDPISSHATLYWYQQALGQGPEFLTYFNYEAQPDKSGLPSDRFSAERPEGSISTLTIQRTEQRDSAMYRCASSKQGLHTDTQYFGPGTRLTVL.

The chain links TRBV6-1 to TRBJ2-7; TRBD2 matches 10 bases. Looked up from germline, CDR1 is MNHNS and CDR2 is SASEGT. V shed 7 bases, J shed 4 bases, and the junction held 7 bases outside the gene matches. This CDR3 is 14 amino acids long. This chain's CDR3 is CASTLLAGEYEQYF. DNA of the CDR3: TGTGCCAGCACGCTCCTAGCGGGAGAGTACGAGCAGTACTTC.

This clone was detected only once. The CDR3 loop reads CASSYYGGLNSPLHF. In nucleotides, the CDR3 is TGTGCCAGCAGTTACTACGGGGGGCTCAATTCACCCCTCCACTTT. This chain joins TRBV6-5 and TRBJ1-6, with D perhaps matching TRBD1 (6 bases). With 1 base removed from V and 7 bases from J, the gap between germline ends came to 11 bases. Germline V gene data show CDR1 as MNHEY and CDR2 as SVGAGI. This CDR3 region has 15 residues.

The rearrangement uses TRBV19 and TRBJ2-5; TRBD2 matches at 14 bases. This CDR3 has 18 amino acids. V lost 4 bases, J lost 5 bases, and 12 bases stayed unmatched. Germline CDR1 and CDR2: LNHDA and SQIVND (reference sequence). The CDR3, as DNA: TGTGCCAGTAGTACCCGGGGACTAGCGGGGGTTCCGGGGGAGACCCAGTACTTC. Amino acids: CASSTRGLAGVPGETQYF.

CDR3: CASSLAGDRSDEKLFF. For the CDR3, the DNA is TGCGCCAGCAGCTTGGCCGGGGACAGAAGCGATGAAAAACTGTTTTTT. The rearrangement joins TRBV5-1 to TRBJ1-4; TRBD1 aligns across 7 bases. V lost 0 bases, J lost 6 bases, and 8 bases stayed unmatched. Germline assignment: CDR1 SGHRS and CDR2 YFSETQ. The CDR3 is 16 residues long.